Below, 14 T cell receptor beta chains from the same sample are listed, as sequenced in a study of blood T cell repertoires in COVID-19. Produced via immunoSEQ multiplex PCR; TCRdb's table is partial and in-frame only. This sample has 150,000 to 200,000 clones, with 85% to 90% found just once. The sample was peripheral blood. These receptors originate from a man between 35 and 55 years old with active or convalescent COVID-19.

The chain carries TRBV25-1 and TRBJ1-2; 7 nucleotides align to TRBD1. The CDR3 extends over 14 amino acids. Trimming took 4 bases from V and 2 from J; bases not matched to a gene: 4. From germline, CDR1 is MGHDK and CDR2 SYGVNS. This CDR3 is CASSGGTDNYGYTF. CDR3 nucleotides: TGTGCCAGCAGTGGCGGGACAGACAACTATGGCTACACCTTC.

CDR3: CASRGTSGAGETQYF. For the CDR3, the DNA is TGTGCCAGCAGAGGCACTAGCGGGGCTGGAGAGACCCAGTACTTC. The chain uses TRBV5-4 and TRBJ2-5, with 10 bases matching TRBD2. V dropped 5 bases and J dropped 4; count of bases not matched to a gene: 8. Germline V CDR1 and CDR2: SGHNT, YYREEE (reference sequence). The CDR3 sequence is 15 residues long. The full variable domain, rest sourced from reference TRBV5-4 and TRBJ2-5, is ETGVTQSPTHLIKTRGQQVTLRCSSQSGHNTVSWYQQALGQGPQFIFQYYREEENGRGNFPPRFSGLQFPNYSSELNVNALELDDSALYLCASRGTSGAGETQYFGPGTRLLVL.

J is TRBJ2-7 and V is TRBV19, with 8 bases fitting TRBD2. The ends lost 7 bases at V and 0 bases at J; junction bases unmatched: 5. The CDR3 totals 14 residues. CDR1 LNHDA and CDR2 SQIVND come from the germline V gene (reference sequence). The CDR3 loop reads CASTMAGGSYEQYF. As DNA, the CDR3 is TGTGCCAGTACAATGGCGGGGGGCTCCTACGAGCAGTACTTC.

The chain joins TRBV11-3 to TRBJ2-7; the D is unclear. Germline V gene lookup returns CDR1 SGHNT and CDR2 YENEEA. Trimming removed 3 bases at V and 0 bases at J, with 9 bases between. CDR3 length: 14 residues. The CDR3 sequence is CASSLYASSYEQYF. The CDR3 coding sequence is TGTGCCAGCAGCTTGTACGCGAGCTCCTACGAGCAGTACTTC.

V and J are TRBV18 and TRBJ2-1; D uncertain. The germline V and J ends were trimmed by 4 bases and 8 bases, with 12 bases remaining between them. This CDR3 has 13 amino acids. The germline gives CDR1 KGHSH, CDR2 LQKENI. For the CDR3, the DNA is TGTGCCAGCTCACATTCCAGGATCGATGAGCAGTTCTTC. Protein: CASSHSRIDEQFF.

The chain is built from TRBV11-2 and TRBJ1-6; the D is unclear. The CDR3 has 12 residues. Trimming removed 2 bases at V and 7 bases at J, with 3 bases between. CDR1 and CDR2 (germline): SGHAT, FQNNGV. DNA of the CDR3: TGTGCCAGCAGCTTATCGAATTCACCCCTCCACTTT. Protein: CASSLSNSPLHF. Looking up the rest from reference TRBV11-2 and TRBJ1-6 gives the full variable domain: EAGVAQSPRYKIIEKRQSVAFWCNPISGHATLYWYQQILGQGPKLLIQFQNNGVVDDSQLPKDRFSAERLKGVDSTLKIQPAKLEDSAVYLCASSLSNSPLHFGNGTRLTVT.

The V and J genes are TRBV3-1 (or the pseudogene TRBV3-2) and TRBJ2-7, with TRBD1 identical over 10 bases. CDR3 length: 18 amino acids. Germline V gene lookup returns CDR1 LGHDT and CDR2 YNNKEL (reference sequence). V lost 2 bases to trimming and J lost 6 bases; unmatched junction nucleotides: 16. This CDR3 is CASSQRLTRDRGFSEQYF. The CDR3 bases are TGTGCCAGCAGCCAACGACTCACCCGGGACAGGGGTTTTAGCGAGCAGTACTTC.

Only a few counts were recorded for this clone. CDR3 protein: CASATGGHEQYF. CDR3 in DNA: TGTGCCAGCGCGACAGGGGGCCACGAGCAGTACTTC. The V gene is TRBV2, the J gene TRBJ2-7; TRBD1 aligns across 10 bases. Germline assignment: CDR1 SNHLY and CDR2 FYNNEI. This CDR3 contains 12 residues. V dropped 8 bases and J dropped 5; count of bases not matched to a gene: 3.

The chain joins TRBV19 to TRBJ2-7, with TRBD2 as a possible D gene (5 bases). From germline, CDR1 is LNHDA and CDR2 SQIVND (reference sequence). The V gene lost 3 bases and the J gene lost 6 bases, with 21 bases spanning the gap. CDR3 size: 16 residues. The CDR3 nucleotides are TGTGCCAGTAGTATGGACCGGGAAGCTCAACATATCGAGCAGTACTTC. This gives the protein CASSMDREAQHIEQYF.

The genes are TRBV30 and TRBJ2-3, with 11 positions matching TRBD1. Germline V gene lookup returns CDR1 GTSNPN and CDR2 SVGIG (reference sequence). Trimming removed 6 bases from V and 3 bases from J; junction bases left unmatched: 5. The CDR3 totals 14 residues. CDR3 loop: CACTRDRGTDTQYF. The CDR3 bases are TGTGCCTGTACCCGGGACAGGGGGACAGATACGCAGTATTTT.

This chain links TRBV9 with TRBJ1-6; D call uncertain. The CDR3 sequence is 16 residues long. V lost 0 bases to trimming and J lost 8 bases, with 15 bases between them. From germline, CDR1 is SGDLS and CDR2 YYNGEE. CDR3 amino acids: CASSVAPIQTDSPLHF. In nucleotides, the CDR3 is TGTGCCAGCAGCGTAGCTCCGATTCAAACAGATTCACCCCTCCACTTT. Drawing the rest from reference TRBV9 and TRBJ1-6, the complete variable domain is DSGVTQTPKHLITATGQRVTLRCSPRSGDLSVYWYQQSLDQGLQFLIQYYNGEERAKGNILERFSAQQFPDLHSELNLSSLELGDSALYFCASSVAPIQTDSPLHFGNGTRLTVT.

The chain links TRBV28 to TRBJ1-5; D possibly corresponds to TRBD1 (5 bases). Per the germline V gene, CDR1 is MDHEN and CDR2 is SYDVKM. The CDR3 spans 17 residues. Trimming stripped 4 bases from V and 3 bases from J, with 19 bases between. CDR3 sequence reads: CASSYPPRQRPNQPQHF. The CDR3 coding sequence is TGTGCCAGCAGTTACCCCCCGAGACAGAGACCCAATCAGCCCCAGCATTTT.

V is TRBV14 and J is TRBJ2-2, with 8 bases identical to TRBD2. Germline-derived CDR1 and CDR2 are SGHDN and FVKESK. Losses at the gene ends were 8 bases for V and 0 bases for J; bases not matched to a gene: 5. The CDR3 extends over 15 amino acids. For the CDR3, the DNA is TGTGCCAGCGGTATAGCGGGGACGAACACCGGGGAGCTGTTTTTT. Protein product: CASGIAGTNTGELFF.

This chain joins TRBV7-9 and TRBJ2-3; 14 bases fit TRBD2. CDR1 SEHNR and CDR2 FQNEAQ come from the germline V gene (reference sequence). V lost 6 bases, J lost 8 bases, and 10 bases stayed unmatched. The CDR3 runs 16 residues. CDR3 nucleotide sequence: TGTGCCAGCAGTTCCGCGGGACTAGCGGGAGAATCTACGCAGTATTTT. This translates into CASSSAGLAGESTQYF. The full variable domain, with the rest looked up from reference TRBV7-9 and TRBJ2-3, is DTGVSQNPRHKITKRGQNVTFRCDPISEHNRLYWYRQTLGQGPEFLTYFQNEAQLEKSRLLSDRFSAERPKGSFSTLEIQRTEQGDSAMYLCASSSAGLAGESTQYFGPGTRLTVL.